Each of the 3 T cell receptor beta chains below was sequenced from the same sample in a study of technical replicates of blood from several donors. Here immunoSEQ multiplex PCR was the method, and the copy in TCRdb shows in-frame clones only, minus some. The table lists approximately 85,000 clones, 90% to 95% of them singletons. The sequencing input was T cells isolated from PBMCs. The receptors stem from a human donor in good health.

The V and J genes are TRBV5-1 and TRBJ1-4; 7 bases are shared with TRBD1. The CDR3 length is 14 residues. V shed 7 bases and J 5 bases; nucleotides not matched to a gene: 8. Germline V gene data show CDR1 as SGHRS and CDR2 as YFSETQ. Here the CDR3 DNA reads TGCGCCAGCCGATCGACAGGGTCCAATGAAAAACTGTTTTTT. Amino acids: CASRSTGSNEKLFF.

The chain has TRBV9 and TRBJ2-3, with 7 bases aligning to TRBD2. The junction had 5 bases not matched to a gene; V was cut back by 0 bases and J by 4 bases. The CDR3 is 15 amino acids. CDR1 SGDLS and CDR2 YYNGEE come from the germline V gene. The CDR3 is CASSVGGGTADTQYF. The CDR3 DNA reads TGTGCCAGCAGCGTAGGGGGGGGTACCGCAGATACGCAGTATTTT.

The CDR3 loop reads CASSSIQQGGTEAFF. CDR3 in DNA: TGCGCCAGCAGCAGTATCCAACAGGGGGGCACTGAAGCTTTCTTT. The V gene is TRBV5-1, the J gene TRBJ1-1, with 8 positions matching TRBD1. This CDR3 has 15 amino acids. Unmatched junction bases numbered 9, after V lost 4 bases and J lost 4 bases. Germline CDR1 is SGHRS and CDR2 is YFSETQ. Together with reference TRBV5-1 and TRBJ1-1, the CDR3 gives the full variable domain: KAGVTQTPRYLIKTRGQQVTLSCSPISGHRSVSWYQQTPGQGLQFLFEYFSETQRNKGNFPGRFSGRQFSNSRSEMNVSTLELGDSALYLCASSSIQQGGTEAFFGQGTRLTVV.